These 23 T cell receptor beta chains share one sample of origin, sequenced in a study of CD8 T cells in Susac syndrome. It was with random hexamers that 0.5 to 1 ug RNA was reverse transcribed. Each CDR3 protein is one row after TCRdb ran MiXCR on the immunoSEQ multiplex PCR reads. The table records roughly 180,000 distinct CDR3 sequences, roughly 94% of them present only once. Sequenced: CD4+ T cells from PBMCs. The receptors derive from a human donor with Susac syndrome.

The DNA for the CDR3 is TGTGCCAGCAGCTTAGAGGGAGGGAACAATCAGCCCCAGCATTTT. It translates to CASSLEGGNNQPQHF. The chain combines TRBV7-2 with TRBJ1-5, with D hard to call. This CDR3 region has 15 residues. With 1 base removed from V and 3 bases from J, the gap between germline ends came to 10 bases. Germline-derived CDR1 and CDR2 are SGHTA and FQGNSA.

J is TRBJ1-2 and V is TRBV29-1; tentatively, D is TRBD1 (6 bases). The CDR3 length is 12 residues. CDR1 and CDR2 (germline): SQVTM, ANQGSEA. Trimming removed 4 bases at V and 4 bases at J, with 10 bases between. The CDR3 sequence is CSVGDRTYGYTF. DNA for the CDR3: TGCAGCGTTGGCGACAGGACCTATGGCTACACCTTC.

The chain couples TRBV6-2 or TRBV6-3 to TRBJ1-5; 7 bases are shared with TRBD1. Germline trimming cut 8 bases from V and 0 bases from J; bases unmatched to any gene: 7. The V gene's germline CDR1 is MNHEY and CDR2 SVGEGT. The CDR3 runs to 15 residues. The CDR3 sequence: CASATGINSNQPQHF. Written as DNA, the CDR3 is TGTGCCAGCGCGACAGGGATAAATAGCAATCAGCCCCAGCATTTT.

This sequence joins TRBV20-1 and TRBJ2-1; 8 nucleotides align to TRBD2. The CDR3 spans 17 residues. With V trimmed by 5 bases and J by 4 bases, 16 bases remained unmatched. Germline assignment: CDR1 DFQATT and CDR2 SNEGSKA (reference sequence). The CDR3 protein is CSAPAIGAAGAYNEQFF. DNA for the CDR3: TGCAGTGCTCCCGCCATTGGGGCAGCGGGAGCGTACAATGAGCAGTTCTTC.

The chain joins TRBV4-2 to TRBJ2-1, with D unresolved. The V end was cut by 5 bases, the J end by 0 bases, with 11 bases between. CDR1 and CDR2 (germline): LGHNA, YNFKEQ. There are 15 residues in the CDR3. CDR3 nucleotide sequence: TGTGCCAGCAGCGAGACTCGGAGCTCCTACAATGAGCAGTTCTTC. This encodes CASSETRSSYNEQFF.

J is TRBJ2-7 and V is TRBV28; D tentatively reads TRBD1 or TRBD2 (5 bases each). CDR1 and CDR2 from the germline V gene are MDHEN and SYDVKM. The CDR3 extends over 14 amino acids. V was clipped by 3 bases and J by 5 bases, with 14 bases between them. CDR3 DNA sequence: TGTGCCAGCAGTTTGGGACGTCAGGCTGACGAGCAGTACTTC. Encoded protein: CASSLGRQADEQYF.

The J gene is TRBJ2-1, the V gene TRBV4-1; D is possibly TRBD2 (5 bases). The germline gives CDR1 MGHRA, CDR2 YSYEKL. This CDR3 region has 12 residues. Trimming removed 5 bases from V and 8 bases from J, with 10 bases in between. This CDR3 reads CASSLRGHEQFF. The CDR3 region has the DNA TGCGCCAGCAGCTTACGAGGGCATGAGCAGTTCTTC.

The DNA for the CDR3 is TGTGCCAGTAGTACCTCGACGGTGAACACTGAAGCTTTCTTT. This sequence encodes CASSTSTVNTEAFF. The V call is TRBV19, the J call TRBJ1-1; D gene unclear. This CDR3 comprises 14 residues. Trimming removed 4 bases at V and 0 bases at J, with 9 bases between. Germline V lookup: CDR1 LNHDA, CDR2 SQIVND (reference sequence).

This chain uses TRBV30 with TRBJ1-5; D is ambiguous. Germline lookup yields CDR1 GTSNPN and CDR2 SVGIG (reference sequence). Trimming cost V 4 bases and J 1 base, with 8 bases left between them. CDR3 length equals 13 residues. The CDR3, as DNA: TGTGCCTGGAAGGACGGAAGCAATCAGCCCCAGCATTTT. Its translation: CAWKDGSNQPQHF.

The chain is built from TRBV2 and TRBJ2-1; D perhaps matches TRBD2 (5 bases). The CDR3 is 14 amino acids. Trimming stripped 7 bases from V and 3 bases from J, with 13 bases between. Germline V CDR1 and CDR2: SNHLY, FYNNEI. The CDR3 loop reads CASTTGSNYNEQFF. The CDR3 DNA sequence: TGTGCCAGCACTACGGGGAGTAACTACAATGAGCAGTTCTTC.

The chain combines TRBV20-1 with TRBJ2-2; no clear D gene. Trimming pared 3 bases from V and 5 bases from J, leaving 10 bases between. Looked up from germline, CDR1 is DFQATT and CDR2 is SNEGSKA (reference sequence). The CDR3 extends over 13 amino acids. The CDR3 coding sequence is TGCAGTGCTAGTAGATTGGGAACCGGGGAGCTGTTTTTT. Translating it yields CSASRLGTGELFF.

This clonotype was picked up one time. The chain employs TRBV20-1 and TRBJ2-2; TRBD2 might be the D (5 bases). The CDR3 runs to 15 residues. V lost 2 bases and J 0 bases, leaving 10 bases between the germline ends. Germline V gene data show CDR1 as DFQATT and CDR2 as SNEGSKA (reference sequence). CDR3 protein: CSARPGVTNTGELFF. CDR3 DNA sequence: TGCAGTGCTAGACCCGGGGTAACGAACACCGGGGAGCTGTTTTTT.

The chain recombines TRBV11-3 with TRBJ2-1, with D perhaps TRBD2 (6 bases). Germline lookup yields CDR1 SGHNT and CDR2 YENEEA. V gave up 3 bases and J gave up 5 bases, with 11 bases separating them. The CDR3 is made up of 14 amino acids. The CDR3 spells CASSLRGDHNEQFF. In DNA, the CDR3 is TGTGCCAGCAGCTTGCGCGGGGACCACAATGAGCAGTTCTTC.

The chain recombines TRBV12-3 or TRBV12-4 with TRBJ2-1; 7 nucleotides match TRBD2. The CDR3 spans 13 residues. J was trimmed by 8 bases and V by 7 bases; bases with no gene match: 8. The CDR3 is CASKTGGYDEQFF. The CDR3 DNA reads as TGTGCCAGCAAAACCGGGGGGTACGATGAGCAGTTCTTC.

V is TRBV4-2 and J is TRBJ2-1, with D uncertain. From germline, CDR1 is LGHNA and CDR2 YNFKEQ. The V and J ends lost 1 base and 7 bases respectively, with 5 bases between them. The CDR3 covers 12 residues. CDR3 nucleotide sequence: TGTGCCAGCAGCCAAGGAGTTAATGAGCAGTTCTTC. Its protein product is CASSQGVNEQFF.

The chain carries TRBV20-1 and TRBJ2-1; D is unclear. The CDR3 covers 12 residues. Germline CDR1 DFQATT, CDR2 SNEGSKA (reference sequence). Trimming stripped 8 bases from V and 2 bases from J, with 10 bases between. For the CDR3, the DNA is TGCAGTTACTACACGCCCTACAATGAGCAGTTCTTC. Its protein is CSYYTPYNEQFF.

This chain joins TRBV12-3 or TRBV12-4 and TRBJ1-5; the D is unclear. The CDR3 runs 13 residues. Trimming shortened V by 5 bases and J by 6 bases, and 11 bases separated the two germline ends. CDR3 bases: TGTGCCAGCAGTCCCGTACCTGCTCAGCCCCAGCATTTT. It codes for CASSPVPAQPQHF.

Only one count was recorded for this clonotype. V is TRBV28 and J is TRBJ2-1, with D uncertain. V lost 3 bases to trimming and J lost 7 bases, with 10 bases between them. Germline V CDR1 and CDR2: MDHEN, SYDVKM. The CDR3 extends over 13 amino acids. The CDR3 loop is CASSFPVGNEQFF. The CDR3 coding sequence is TGTGCCAGCAGTTTCCCAGTTGGGAATGAGCAGTTCTTC.

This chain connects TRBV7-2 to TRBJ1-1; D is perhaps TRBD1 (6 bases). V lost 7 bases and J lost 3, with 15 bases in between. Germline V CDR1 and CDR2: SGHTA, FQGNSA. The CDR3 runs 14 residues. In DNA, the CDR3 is TGTGCCAGCACCCCGGACAGCCTTTACACTGAAGCTTTCTTT. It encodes CASTPDSLYTEAFF. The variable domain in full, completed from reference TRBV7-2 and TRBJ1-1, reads GAGVSQSPSNKVTEKGKDVELRCDPISGHTALYWYRQSLGQGLEFLIYFQGNSAPDKSGLPSDRFSAERTGGSVSTLTIQRTQQEDSAVYLCASTPDSLYTEAFFGQGTRLTVV.

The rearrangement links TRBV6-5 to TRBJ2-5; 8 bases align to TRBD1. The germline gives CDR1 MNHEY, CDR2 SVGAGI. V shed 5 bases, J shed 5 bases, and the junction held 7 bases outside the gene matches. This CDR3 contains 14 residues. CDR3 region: CASSRTGRGETQYF. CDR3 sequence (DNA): TGTGCCAGCAGTCGGACAGGGCGAGGCGAGACCCAGTACTTC.

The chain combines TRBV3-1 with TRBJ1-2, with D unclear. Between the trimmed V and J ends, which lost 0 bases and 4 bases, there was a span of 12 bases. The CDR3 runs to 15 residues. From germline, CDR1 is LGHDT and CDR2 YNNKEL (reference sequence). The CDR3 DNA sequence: TGTGCCAGCAGCCAAGAATCGAGTACCGTCTATGGCTACACCTTC. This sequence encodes CASSQESSTVYGYTF.

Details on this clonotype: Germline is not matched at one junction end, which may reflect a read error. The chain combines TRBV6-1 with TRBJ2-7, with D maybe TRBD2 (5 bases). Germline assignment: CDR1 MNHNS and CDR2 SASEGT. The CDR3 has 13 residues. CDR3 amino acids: CASSEADSYEQYF. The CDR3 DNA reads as TGTGCCAGCAGCGAAGCGGACTCCTACGAGCAGTACTTC.

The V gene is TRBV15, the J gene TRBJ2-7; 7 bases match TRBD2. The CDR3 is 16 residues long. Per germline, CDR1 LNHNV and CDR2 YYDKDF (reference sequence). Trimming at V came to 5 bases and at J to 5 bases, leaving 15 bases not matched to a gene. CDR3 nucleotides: TGTGCCACCAGCGGCGATCAGGGAGGGCTTTGGAACGAGCAGTACTTC. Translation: CATSGDQGGLWNEQYF.